This TCR beta chain is from a study of blood T cells in healthy people across ages. There are 13 residues in the CDR3. With V trimmed by 4 bases and J by 6 bases, 8 bases remained unmatched. Germline values: CDR1 SQVTM, CDR2 ANQGSEA. Combining a sample-barcoded 5' primer with a J-beta primer mix, a second PCR ran for 7 to 11 cycles. TCRdb reprocessed the 5' RACE reads via MiXCR and lists one record per CDR3 protein. The data contain around 820,000 distinct CDR3 sequences, roughly 25% of them singletons. Only a few counts were recorded for this clonotype. The same sample was also studied in work on T cells of mothers and their children.

The sample consisted of blood. The receptor was derived from a boy aged 5-17 years in good health. This chain joins TRBV29-1 and TRBJ1-2; TRBD1 matches at 7 bases. The chain's CDR3 is CSVGGGLVDGYTF. The DNA of the CDR3 is TGCAGCGTTGGAGGGGGCCTAGTGGATGGCTACACCTTC.